Listed here are 30 T cell receptor beta chains from one sample, sequenced in a study of T cell repertoires in cytomegalovirus infection. One entry per CDR3 protein, called by TCRdb with MiXCR from the reads. Among around 740,000 distinct CDR3 sequences listed, less than 40% were seen once. Sequencing was performed on PBMCs. These receptors all come from a human donor in good health (CMV status not recorded). Some clones in this sample may be carry-over from other donors' samples.

The chain has TRBV30 and TRBJ1-6; D unresolved. Looked up from germline, CDR1 is GTSNPN and CDR2 is SVGIG (reference sequence). V was cut by 0 bases and J by 7 bases, with 13 bases left in between. CDR3 size: 15 residues. The CDR3, as DNA: TGTGCCTGGAGTGTACTGGGAGGGAGCAATTCACCCCTCCACTTT. Protein product: CAWSVLGGSNSPLHF.

As regards this clonotype: A read error may explain this, as a much larger clone is one base away. V is TRBV7-8 and J is TRBJ1-5, with D possibly matching TRBD1 (6 bases). In germline, CDR1 is SGHVS, CDR2 FQNEAQ. This CDR3 has 17 residues. Trimming took off 2 bases at V and 11 bases at J, with 25 bases between the two ends. The CDR3 DNA sequence: TGTGCCAGCAGCTTAAGGGCGATTGACAGGAGAGATGAGTCCCAGCATTTT. Its protein product is CASSLRAIDRRDESQHF.

V usage is TRBV12-5 and J usage is TRBJ1-1; D is perhaps TRBD1 (6 bases). This CDR3 region has 16 residues. V lost 3 bases, J lost 3 bases, and 17 bases lay in between. In germline, CDR1 is LGHNT, CDR2 FRNRAP. Written as DNA, the CDR3 is TGTGCTAGTGGTTTAATAAACAGGGTTGACGACACTGAAGCTTTCTTT. Translated: CASGLINRVDDTEAFF. Complete variable domain (other parts from reference TRBV12-5 and TRBJ1-1): DARVTQTPRHKVTEMGQEVTMRCQPILGHNTVFWYRQTMMQGLELLAYFRNRAPLDDSGMPKDRFSAEMPDATLATLKIQPSEPRDSAVYFCASGLINRVDDTEAFFGQGTRLTVV.

This chain joins TRBV28 and TRBJ2-3; 7 bases are a match to TRBD2. V gave up 8 bases and J gave up 5 bases; unmatched junction bases: 16. The CDR3 consists of 16 residues. Looked up from germline, CDR1 is MDHEN and CDR2 is SYDVKM. CDR3 residues: CASPPLPGGSRDTQYF. The CDR3 DNA sequence: TGTGCCAGCCCCCCCCTGCCGGGCGGGAGTAGAGATACGCAGTATTTT.

The CDR3 protein is CASSVDRNEQFF. The CDR3 nucleotides read TGTGCCAGCAGCGTCGACAGAAATGAGCAGTTCTTC. The chain has TRBV9 and TRBJ2-1; maybe TRBD1 (5 bases). Per the germline V gene, CDR1 is SGDLS and CDR2 is YYNGEE. Trimming left V 2 bases short and J 7 bases short, with 7 bases between. The CDR3 runs 12 residues.

The sample holds one count of this clonotype. The chain couples TRBV6-1 to TRBJ1-6; D unclear. V lost 0 bases to trimming and J lost 6 bases, with 12 bases between them. CDR1 is MNHNS, CDR2 SASEGT, per germline. This CDR3 contains 16 residues. The CDR3 sequence: CASSEARIRPNSPLHF. The CDR3 DNA reads as TGTGCCAGCAGTGAAGCGCGCATCAGGCCTAATTCACCCCTCCACTTT.

The chain joins TRBV2 to TRBJ2-7; D gene ambiguous. This CDR3 has 10 residues. Between the trimmed V and J ends, which lost 6 bases and 3 bases, there was a span of 3 bases. Per germline, CDR1 SNHLY and CDR2 FYNNEI. The chain's CDR3 is CASRVYEQYF. Here the CDR3 DNA reads TGTGCCAGCAGAGTCTACGAGCAGTACTTC. Together with reference TRBV2 and TRBJ2-7, the CDR3 gives the full variable domain: EPEVTQTPSHQVTQMGQEVILRCVPISNHLYFYWYRQILGQKVEFLVSFYNNEISEKSEIFDDQFSVERPDGSNFTLKIRSTKLEDSAMYFCASRVYEQYFGPGTRLTVT.

This clonotype occurred a few times. The rearrangement joins TRBV27 to TRBJ2-1; D call uncertain. Trimming took off 4 bases at V and 0 bases at J, with 16 bases between the two ends. Germline CDR1 and CDR2: MNHEY and SMNVEV (reference sequence). The CDR3 loop spans 17 amino acids. This chain's CDR3 is CASSSKPHLSSYNEQFF. The CDR3 nucleotides read TGTGCCAGCAGTTCAAAACCCCACCTAAGCTCCTACAATGAGCAGTTCTTC.

The chain links TRBV2 to TRBJ1-4; the D is unclear. This CDR3 contains 11 residues. Deletions cut 10 bases from V and 8 bases from J, with 11 bases between. CDR1 is SNHLY, CDR2 FYNNEI, per germline. The CDR3 coding sequence is TGTGCCATCCGGCCTGGGGAAAAACTGTTTTTT. This encodes CAIRPGEKLFF.

This clonotype was detected many times. The chain is built from TRBV7-2 and TRBJ1-5; 7 bases agree with TRBD1. The CDR3 totals 15 residues. The germline V gene has CDR1 SGHTA and CDR2 FQGNSA. V was clipped by 3 bases and J by 3 bases; unmatched bases: 5. The DNA of the CDR3 is TGTGCCAGCAGCTTTGACAGGGCCTCCAATCAGCCCCAGCATTTT. Protein: CASSFDRASNQPQHF. Full variable domain (rest looked up from reference TRBV7-2 and TRBJ1-5): GAGVSQSPSNKVTEKGKDVELRCDPISGHTALYWYRQSLGQGLEFLIYFQGNSAPDKSGLPSDRFSAERTGGSVSTLTIQRTQQEDSAVYLCASSFDRASNQPQHFGDGTRLSIL.

The DNA of the CDR3 is TGTGCCAGCAGACCCCAACCCCCAGGACAGGGAATCTATGGCTACACCTTC. It specifies CASRPQPPGQGIYGYTF. V and J are TRBV28 and TRBJ1-2; 8 bases fit TRBD1. The V segment lost 6 bases and the J segment 4 bases; nucleotides outside the gene matches: 16. The CDR3 consists of 17 residues. The germline gives CDR1 MDHEN, CDR2 SYDVKM.

Turning to this clonotype: A clone one base away is much larger, so this may be a read error. The V gene is TRBV7-2, the J gene TRBJ2-3; 7 bases agree with TRBD2. Germline CDR1 and CDR2: SGHTA and FQGNSA. CDR3 size: 16 residues. The CDR3 here is CASSLVGGSPTDTPYF. In nucleotides, the CDR3 is TGTGCCAGCAGCTTAGTAGGCGGGAGCCCCACAGATACGCCGTATTTT.

This clonotype has ten or more counts. The chain uses TRBV6-2 or TRBV6-3 and TRBJ2-1; 7 bases are shared with TRBD1. The CDR3 consists of 15 residues. The trim removed 6 bases at V and 6 bases at J, leaving 11 bases unmatched. Germline CDR1 and CDR2: MNHEY and SVGEGT. CDR3 nucleotide sequence: TGTGCCAGCAGATCGACAGGGAGTCTTTCCAATGAGCAGTTCTTC. Its protein is CASRSTGSLSNEQFF.

This clonotype occurred a few times. DNA of the CDR3: TGTGCCAGCAGCAAAGGGACAGGTGGCGGCTACACCTTC. The encoded protein is CASSKGTGGGYTF. The chain joins TRBV12-3 or TRBV12-4 to TRBJ1-2; 8 bases match TRBD1. The CDR3 totals 13 residues. Trimming removed 6 bases from V and 8 bases from J; junction bases left unmatched: 8.

A few counts support this clonotype. The V call is TRBV6-6, the J call TRBJ1-2, with a weak D call TRBD1 (6 bases). There are 17 residues in the CDR3. V dropped 4 bases and J dropped 3 bases, with 21 bases sitting between them. CDR1 and CDR2 (germline): MNHNY, SVGAGI (reference sequence). CDR3 sequence reads: CASSSRDTGTWDYGYTF. The CDR3, as DNA: TGTGCCAGCAGTTCTCGGGACACGGGAACTTGGGACTATGGCTACACCTTC.

This clonotype has a handful of counts. The genes are TRBV7-6 and TRBJ1-1; tentative D call: TRBD1 (5 bases). The V end lost 2 bases, the J end lost 4 bases, and 20 bases lay between the germline ends. CDR3 length equals 17 residues. Germline-derived CDR1 and CDR2 are SGHVS and FNYEAQ. This CDR3 reads CASSLKLGAAERTEAFF. CDR3 DNA: TGTGCCAGCAGCTTAAAATTAGGGGCGGCCGAACGCACTGAAGCTTTCTTT.

The genes are TRBV11-2 and TRBJ2-1, with 10 bases that match TRBD2. V lost 5 bases, J lost 4 bases, and 11 bases stayed unmatched. The CDR3 extends over 17 amino acids. Germline CDR1 reads SGHAT; CDR2 reads FQNNGV. The CDR3 coding sequence is TGTGCCAGCAGCCCCCTAGGGCCTAGCGGGGGTTACAATGAGCAGTTCTTC. Protein product: CASSPLGPSGGYNEQFF.

This clonotype has more than one count but fewer than ten. The DNA for the CDR3 is TGTGCCAGCAGCCCTTGGCCGGGGAGCACTGAAGCTTTCTTT. Protein product: CASSPWPGSTEAFF. The chain uses TRBV7-8 and TRBJ1-1; D gene ambiguous. Trimming pared 5 bases from V and 4 bases from J, leaving 14 bases between. Germline values: CDR1 SGHVS, CDR2 FQNEAQ. The CDR3 runs to 14 residues.

This clonotype was counted between two and nine times. V and J are TRBV7-2 and TRBJ2-7; 7 nucleotides agree with TRBD1. The CDR3 consists of 18 residues. The V gene's germline CDR1 is SGHTA and CDR2 FQGNSA. The V and J ends lost 1 base and 2 bases, in that order; junction bases with no gene match: 14. The CDR3 reads CASSLEVPGQTAAYEQYF. The DNA for the CDR3 is TGTGCCAGCAGCTTAGAGGTCCCGGGACAGACGGCCGCCTACGAGCAGTACTTC. The complete variable domain, with remaining parts taken from reference TRBV7-2 and TRBJ2-7, reads GAGVSQSPSNKVTEKGKDVELRCDPISGHTALYWYRQSLGQGLEFLIYFQGNSAPDKSGLPSDRFSAERTGGSVSTLTIQRTQQEDSAVYLCASSLEVPGQTAAYEQYFGPGTRLTVT.

This clonotype showed up many times. V usage is TRBV7-2 and J usage is TRBJ2-7; 10 bases map to TRBD2. The CDR3 has 15 residues. Germline CDR1 and CDR2: SGHTA and FQGNSA. V dropped 5 bases and J dropped 5; count of bases not matched to a gene: 9. CDR3: CASSQLGLAGDEQYF. The CDR3 DNA sequence: TGTGCCAGCAGCCAACTCGGGCTAGCGGGAGACGAGCAGTACTTC.

The gene calls are TRBV10-3 and TRBJ1-4, with 9 positions matching TRBD1. Germline loops: CDR1 ENHRY, CDR2 SYGVKD. There are 16 residues in the CDR3. Trimming removed 0 bases from V and 8 bases from J; junction bases left unmatched: 7. CDR3 sequence (DNA): TGTGCCATCAGTGAGTCTTACAGGGGGCGAAGCGAAAAACTGTTTTTT. It yields the protein CAISESYRGRSEKLFF.

In its sample, this clonotype was seen a few times. The chain joins TRBV11-2 to TRBJ1-6; D may be TRBD1 (5 bases). The germline CDR1 and CDR2 sequences are SGHAT and FQNNGV. The CDR3 contains 14 residues. The ends were cut back, 8 bases at V and 10 bases at J, with 18 bases in the middle. CDR3 DNA: TGTGCCAGCGTCCTCGGGGGAGAGAGCTCACCCCTCCACTTT. Translating it yields CASVLGGESSPLHF.

This sequence joins TRBV19 and TRBJ2-3; TRBD1 aligns across 8 bases. The ends lost 8 bases at V and 0 bases at J; junction bases unmatched: 1. Germline V gene data show CDR1 as LNHDA and CDR2 as SQIVND (reference sequence). The CDR3 loop spans 13 amino acids. The CDR3: CASWDRSTDTQYF. CDR3 DNA sequence: TGTGCCAGTTGGGACAGGAGCACAGATACGCAGTATTTT.

This clonotype turned up a few times. The chain links TRBV7-3 to TRBJ1-1; 7 nucleotides line up with TRBD1. Germline lookup yields CDR1 SGHTA and CDR2 FQGTGA. CDR3 size: 13 residues. Trimming removed 5 bases from V and 5 bases from J; junction bases left unmatched: 5. CDR3 sequence reads: CASSAGGGTEAFF. CDR3 nucleotides: TGTGCCAGCAGCGCAGGGGGGGGGACTGAAGCTTTCTTT.

This clonotype has only a few counts. The V gene is TRBV11-2, the J gene TRBJ1-3; D uncertain. Germline loops: CDR1 SGHAT, CDR2 FQNNGV. The CDR3 spans 15 residues. Trimming left V 1 base short and J 8 bases short, with 15 bases between. The CDR3 DNA sequence: TGTGCCAGCAGCTTAGGAGACTCCAAAGGCGACACCATATATTTT. Its translation: CASSLGDSKGDTIYF. The full variable domain, its missing parts supplied by reference TRBV11-2 and TRBJ1-3, is EAGVAQSPRYKIIEKRQSVAFWCNPISGHATLYWYQQILGQGPKLLIQFQNNGVVDDSQLPKDRFSAERLKGVDSTLKIQPAKLEDSAVYLCASSLGDSKGDTIYFGEGSWLTVV.

This clonotype appeared once. This may stem from a read error, because a much larger clone lies one nucleotide away. The chain couples TRBV12-3 or TRBV12-4 to TRBJ1-4; D might be TRBD1 (5 bases). This CDR3 is built from 14 residues. The V and J ends lost 5 bases and 4 bases respectively, with 11 bases between them. The CDR3 DNA sequence: TGTGCCAGCAGTGATGACGGGGGTAATGAAAAACTGTTTTTT. Amino acids: CASSDDGGNEKLFF.

This chain connects TRBV20-1 to TRBJ1-2; D ambiguous. Germline V gene lookup returns CDR1 DFQATT and CDR2 SNEGSKA (reference sequence). V was trimmed by 0 bases and J by 4 bases, leaving 9 bases between them. CDR3 length equals 13 residues. The CDR3 coding sequence is TGCAGTGCTAGAGACCCGGAGGCCTATGGCTACACCTTC. Its protein product is CSARDPEAYGYTF.

Remarks on this clonotype: A much bigger clone sits one base away, suggesting this may be a read error. The rearrangement uses TRBV7-2 and TRBJ2-1, with TRBD2 identical over 8 bases. The CDR3 sequence is 17 residues long. CDR1 and CDR2 from the germline V gene are SGHTA and FQGNSA. This CDR3 reads CSSSPPGSGSSYNEQFF. The CDR3 nucleotides read TGTTCCAGCAGCCCTCCAGGCAGCGGGAGCTCCTACAATGAGCAGTTCTTC. Supplemented by reference TRBV7-2 and TRBJ2-1, the full variable domain reads GAGVSQSPSNKVTEKGKDVELRCDPISGHTALYWYRQSLGQGLEFLIYFQGNSAPDKSGLPSDRFSAERTGGSVSTLTIQRTQQEDSAVYLCSSSPPGSGSSYNEQFFGPGTRLTVL.

This clonotype has ten or more counts. The V gene is TRBV28, the J gene TRBJ2-5; perhaps TRBD1 as D (6 bases). CDR3 length: 17 residues. Trimming cost V 6 bases and J 5 bases, with 25 bases left between them. CDR1 is MDHEN and CDR2 is SYDVKM in the germline V gene. The CDR3 loop is CASSKTGHLSLSETQYF. CDR3 in DNA: TGTGCCAGCAGCAAGACAGGTCATCTGTCTTTATCGGAGACCCAGTACTTC.

The rearrangement joins TRBV9 to TRBJ2-6; 9 bases are a match to TRBD1. Germline V lookup: CDR1 SGDLS, CDR2 YYNGEE. V lost 4 bases, J lost 4 bases, and 9 bases stayed unmatched. This CDR3 comprises 17 residues. The CDR3 reads CASSTPGTGFGANVLTF. The CDR3 coding sequence is TGTGCCAGCAGCACCCCCGGGACAGGGTTCGGGGCCAACGTCCTGACTTTC.